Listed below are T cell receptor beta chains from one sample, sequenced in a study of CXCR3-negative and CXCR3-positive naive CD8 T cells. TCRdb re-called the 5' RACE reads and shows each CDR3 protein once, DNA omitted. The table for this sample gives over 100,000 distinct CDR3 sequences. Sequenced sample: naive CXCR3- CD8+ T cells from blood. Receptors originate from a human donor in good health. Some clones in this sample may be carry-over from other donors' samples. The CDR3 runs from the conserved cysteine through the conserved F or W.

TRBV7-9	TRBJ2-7	CASSFDGWEYEQYF
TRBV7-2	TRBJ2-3	CASSLFPGPAGNTRGQYF
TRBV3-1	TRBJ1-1	CASSQDRGTLNTEAFF
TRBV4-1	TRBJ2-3	CASSQVEGRARDTQYF
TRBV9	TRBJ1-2	CASSVGGVEGTYGYTF
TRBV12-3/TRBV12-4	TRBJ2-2	CASTSYRGYTGELFF
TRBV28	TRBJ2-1	CASRPDRYYNEQFF
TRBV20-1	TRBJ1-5	CSARDRTRSNQPQHF
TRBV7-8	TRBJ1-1	CASSSYGQGGNTEAFF
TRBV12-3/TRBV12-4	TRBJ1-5	CASSPTSGGNQPQHF
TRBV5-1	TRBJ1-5	CASSLGADQPQHF
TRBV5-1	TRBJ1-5	CASSLVGGSNQPQHF
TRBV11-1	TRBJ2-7	CASSISGRTAEQYF
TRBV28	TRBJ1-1	CASSFWEREAFF
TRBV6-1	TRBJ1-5	CASSVPGQYSSGDQPQDF
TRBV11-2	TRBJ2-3	CASSPLGGAGDTQYF
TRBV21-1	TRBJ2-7	CASSKTSGRGENSYEQYF
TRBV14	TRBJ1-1	CASSHGQGAMNTEAFF
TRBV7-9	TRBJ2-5	CASSLLLAGTQETQYF
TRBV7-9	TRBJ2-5	CASRGPRDSSETQYF
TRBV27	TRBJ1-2	CASSFGQGANYGYTF
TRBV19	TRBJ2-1	CASSIDDVAAVYNEQFF
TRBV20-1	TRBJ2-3	CSASILADLMDTQYF